Below are 3 T cell receptor beta chains sequenced from a single sample in a study of blood T cells in healthy people across ages. For the second PCR, which ran for roughly 6 to 11 cycles, a sample-barcoded 5' primer and a J-beta primer mix were used. One entry per CDR3 protein, called by TCRdb with MiXCR from the 5' RACE reads. The sample consists of fewer than 950,000 distinct CDR3 sequences, 35% to 40% of them appearing once. The sequencing input was blood. Source of these receptors: a young man in good health.

This clonotype was found once. This chain uses TRBV10-3 with TRBJ1-5; D gene unclear. The CDR3 is 16 amino acids. V was clipped by 0 bases and J by 2 bases, with 11 bases between them. Germline V gene sequence: CDR1 ENHRY, CDR2 SYGVKD. This CDR3 is CAISESSGYGNQPQHF. CDR3 nucleotide sequence: TGTGCCATCAGTGAGTCGAGTGGATACGGCAATCAGCCCCAGCATTTT.

The rearrangement uses TRBV7-8 and TRBJ2-1, with D possibly matching TRBD1 (6 bases). CDR3 size: 15 residues. Trimming took off 5 bases at V and 7 bases at J, with 18 bases between the two ends. Germline V gene data show CDR1 as SGHVS and CDR2 as FQNEAQ. The CDR3 DNA sequence: TGTGCCAGCAGCCCCGTGGGGGCCCCTGGGAATGAGCAGTTCTTC. It yields the protein CASSPVGAPGNEQFF.

This clonotype has just a few counts. The chain employs TRBV20-1 and TRBJ2-1; a possible D gene is TRBD1 (5 bases). This CDR3 comprises 14 residues. Germline V gives CDR1 DFQATT, CDR2 SNEGSKA (reference sequence). The ends were cut back, 5 bases at V and 4 bases at J, with 15 bases in the middle. The CDR3 DNA sequence: TGCAGTGCTCTGCAGGGAATTCCTTACAATGAGCAGTTCTTC. Protein: CSALQGIPYNEQFF.